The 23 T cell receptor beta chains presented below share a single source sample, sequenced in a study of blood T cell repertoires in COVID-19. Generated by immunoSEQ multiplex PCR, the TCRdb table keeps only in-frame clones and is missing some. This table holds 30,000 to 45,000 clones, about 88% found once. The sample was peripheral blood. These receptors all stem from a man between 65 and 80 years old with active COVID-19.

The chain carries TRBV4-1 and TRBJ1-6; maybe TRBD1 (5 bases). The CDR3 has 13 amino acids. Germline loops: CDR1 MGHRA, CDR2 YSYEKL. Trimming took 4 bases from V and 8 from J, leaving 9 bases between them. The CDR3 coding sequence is TGCGCCAGCAGCCGCCAAGGGGATTCACCCCTCCACTTT. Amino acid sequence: CASSRQGDSPLHF.

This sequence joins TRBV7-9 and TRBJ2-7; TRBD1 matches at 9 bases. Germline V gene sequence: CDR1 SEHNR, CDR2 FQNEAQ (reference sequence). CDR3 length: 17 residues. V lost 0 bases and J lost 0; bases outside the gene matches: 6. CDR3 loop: CASSLATGTGSSYEQYF. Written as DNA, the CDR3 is TGTGCCAGCAGCTTAGCAACCGGGACAGGGAGCTCCTACGAGCAGTACTTC.

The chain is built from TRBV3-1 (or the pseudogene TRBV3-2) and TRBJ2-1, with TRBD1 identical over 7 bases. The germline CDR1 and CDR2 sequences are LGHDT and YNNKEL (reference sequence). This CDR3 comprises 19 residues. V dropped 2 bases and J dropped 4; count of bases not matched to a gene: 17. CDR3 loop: CASSQHTKETGSHYNEQFF. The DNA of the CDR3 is TGTGCCAGCAGCCAACACACCAAAGAGACAGGGTCCCATTACAATGAGCAGTTCTTC.

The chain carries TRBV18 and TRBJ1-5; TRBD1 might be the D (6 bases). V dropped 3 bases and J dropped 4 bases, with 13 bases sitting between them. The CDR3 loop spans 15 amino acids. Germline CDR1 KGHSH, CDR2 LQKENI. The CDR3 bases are TGTGCCAGCTCACCGGGTACAGGGAAAAATCAGCCCCAGCATTTT. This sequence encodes CASSPGTGKNQPQHF. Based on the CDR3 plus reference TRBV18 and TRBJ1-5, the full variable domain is NAGVMQNPRHLVRRRGQEARLRCSPMKGHSHVYWYRQLPEEGLKFMVYLQKENIIDESGMPKERFSAEFPKEGPSILRIQQVVRGDSAAYFCASSPGTGKNQPQHFGDGTRLSIL.

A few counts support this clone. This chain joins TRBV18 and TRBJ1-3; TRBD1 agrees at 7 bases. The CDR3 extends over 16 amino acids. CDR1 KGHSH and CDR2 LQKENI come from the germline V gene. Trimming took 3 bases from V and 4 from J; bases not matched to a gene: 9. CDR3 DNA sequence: TGTGCCAGCTCACCGAATAGGGGGCGTCGAGGAAACACCATATATTTT. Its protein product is CASSPNRGRRGNTIYF. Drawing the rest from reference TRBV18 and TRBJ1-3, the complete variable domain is NAGVMQNPRHLVRRRGQEARLRCSPMKGHSHVYWYRQLPEEGLKFMVYLQKENIIDESGMPKERFSAEFPKEGPSILRIQQVVRGDSAAYFCASSPNRGRRGNTIYFGEGSWLTVV.

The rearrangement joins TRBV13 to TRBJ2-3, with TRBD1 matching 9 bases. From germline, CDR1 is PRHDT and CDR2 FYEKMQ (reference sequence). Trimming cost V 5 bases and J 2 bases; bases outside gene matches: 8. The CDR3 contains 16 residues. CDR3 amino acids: CASSARTGDYTDTQYF. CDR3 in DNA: TGTGCCAGCAGCGCGCGGACAGGGGATTACACAGATACGCAGTATTTT.

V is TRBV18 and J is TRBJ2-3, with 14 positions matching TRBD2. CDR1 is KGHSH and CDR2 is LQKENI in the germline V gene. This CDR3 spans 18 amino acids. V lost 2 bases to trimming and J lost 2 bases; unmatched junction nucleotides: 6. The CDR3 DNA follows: TGTGCCAGCTCACCAAGAGGGACTAGCGGGGGAAACACAGATACGCAGTATTTT. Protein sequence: CASSPRGTSGGNTDTQYF.

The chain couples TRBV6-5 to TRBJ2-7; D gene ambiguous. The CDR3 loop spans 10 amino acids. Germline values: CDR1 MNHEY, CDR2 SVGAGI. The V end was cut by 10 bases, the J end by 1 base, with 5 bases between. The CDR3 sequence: CAIHSYEQYF. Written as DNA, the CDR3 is TGTGCCATCCATTCCTACGAGCAGTACTTC.

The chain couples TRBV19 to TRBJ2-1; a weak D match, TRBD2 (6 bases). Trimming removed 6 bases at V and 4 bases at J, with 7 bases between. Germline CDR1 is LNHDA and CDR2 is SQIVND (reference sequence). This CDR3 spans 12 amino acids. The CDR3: CASSGSYNEQFF. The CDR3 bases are TGTGCCAGTAGCGGGAGTTACAATGAGCAGTTCTTC.

The CDR3 DNA reads as TGTGCCTGGAGCGGGGGGCATGGAAACACCATATATTTT. As protein: CAWSGGHGNTIYF. V gene TRBV30 combines with J gene TRBJ1-3, with D perhaps TRBD1 (6 bases). The CDR3 runs 13 residues. The germline V gene encodes CDR1 GTSNPN and CDR2 SVGIG (reference sequence). Deletions cut 3 bases from V and 3 bases from J, with 9 bases between.

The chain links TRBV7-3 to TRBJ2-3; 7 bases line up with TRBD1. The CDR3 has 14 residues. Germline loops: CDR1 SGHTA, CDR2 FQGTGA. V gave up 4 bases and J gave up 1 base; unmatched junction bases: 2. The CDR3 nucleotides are TGTGCCAGCAGCTCCGACAGGGGCACAGATACGCAGTATTTT. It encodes CASSSDRGTDTQYF.

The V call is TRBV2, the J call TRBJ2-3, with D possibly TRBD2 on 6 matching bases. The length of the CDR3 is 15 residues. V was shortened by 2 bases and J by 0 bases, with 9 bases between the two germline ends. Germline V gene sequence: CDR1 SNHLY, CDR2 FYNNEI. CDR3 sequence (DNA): TGTGCCAGCAGTGAACTAGCGAGGAGCACAGATACGCAGTATTTT. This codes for CASSELARSTDTQYF.

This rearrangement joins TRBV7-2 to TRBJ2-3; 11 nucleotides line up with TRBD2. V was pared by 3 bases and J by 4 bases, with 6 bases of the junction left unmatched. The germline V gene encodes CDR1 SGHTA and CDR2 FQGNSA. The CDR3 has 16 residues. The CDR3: CASSFDLAGGADTQYF. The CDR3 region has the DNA TGTGCCAGCAGCTTCGACCTAGCGGGGGGCGCAGATACGCAGTATTTT.

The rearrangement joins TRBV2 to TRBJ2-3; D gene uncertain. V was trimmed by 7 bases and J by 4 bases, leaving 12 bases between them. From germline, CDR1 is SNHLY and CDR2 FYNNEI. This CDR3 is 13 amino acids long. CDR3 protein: CASKQAFADTQYF. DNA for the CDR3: TGTGCCAGCAAGCAAGCGTTCGCAGATACGCAGTATTTT.

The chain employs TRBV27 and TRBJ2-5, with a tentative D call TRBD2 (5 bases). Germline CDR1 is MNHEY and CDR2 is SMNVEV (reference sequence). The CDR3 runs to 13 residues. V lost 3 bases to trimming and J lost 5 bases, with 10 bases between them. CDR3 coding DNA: TGTGCCAGCAGTTTGACCAGGAGGGAGACCCAGTACTTC. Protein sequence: CASSLTRRETQYF.

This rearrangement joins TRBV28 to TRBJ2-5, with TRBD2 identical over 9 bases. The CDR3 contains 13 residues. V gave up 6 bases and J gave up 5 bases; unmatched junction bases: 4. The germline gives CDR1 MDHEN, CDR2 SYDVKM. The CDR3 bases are TGTGCCAGCAGAGTAGCGGGAGTGGAGACCCAGTACTTC. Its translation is CASRVAGVETQYF.

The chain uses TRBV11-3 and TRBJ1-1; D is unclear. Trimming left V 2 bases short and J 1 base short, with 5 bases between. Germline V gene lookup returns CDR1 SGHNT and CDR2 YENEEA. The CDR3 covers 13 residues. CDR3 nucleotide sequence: TGTGCCAGCAGCTTATCAGGGAACACTGAAGCTTTCTTT. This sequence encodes CASSLSGNTEAFF.

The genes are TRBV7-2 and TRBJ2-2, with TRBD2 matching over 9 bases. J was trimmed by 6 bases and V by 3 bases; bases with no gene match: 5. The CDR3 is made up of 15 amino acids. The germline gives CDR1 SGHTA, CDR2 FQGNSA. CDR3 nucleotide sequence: TGTGCCAGCAGCTTTAGCGGGAGTGCGGCCGGGGAGCTGTTTTTT. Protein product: CASSFSGSAAGELFF.

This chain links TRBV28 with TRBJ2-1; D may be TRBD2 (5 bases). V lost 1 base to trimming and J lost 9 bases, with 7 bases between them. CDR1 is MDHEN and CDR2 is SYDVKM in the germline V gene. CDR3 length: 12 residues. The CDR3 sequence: CASSLLGSEQFF. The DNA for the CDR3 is TGTGCCAGCAGTTTATTGGGGAGTGAGCAGTTCTTC.

For the CDR3, the DNA is TGTGCCAGCAGGGAAACAGGGCTCTATGGCTACACCTTC. Its protein product is CASRETGLYGYTF. This rearrangement joins TRBV27 to TRBJ1-2; maybe TRBD1 (6 bases). Germline CDR1 reads MNHEY; CDR2 reads SMNVEV (reference sequence). V lost 6 bases to trimming and J lost 4 bases, with 12 bases between them. The length of the CDR3 is 13 residues.

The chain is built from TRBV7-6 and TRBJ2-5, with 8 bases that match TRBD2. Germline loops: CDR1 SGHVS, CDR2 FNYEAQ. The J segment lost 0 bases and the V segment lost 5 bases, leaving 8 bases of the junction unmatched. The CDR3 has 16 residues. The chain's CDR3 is CASSKRGGGYQETQYF. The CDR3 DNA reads TGTGCCAGCAGCAAGCGGGGCGGGGGGTACCAAGAGACCCAGTACTTC.

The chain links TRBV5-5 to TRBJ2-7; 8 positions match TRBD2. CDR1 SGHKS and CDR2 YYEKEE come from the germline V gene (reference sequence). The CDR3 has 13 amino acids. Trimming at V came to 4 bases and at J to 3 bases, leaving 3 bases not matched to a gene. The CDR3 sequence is CASSVTSGYEQYF. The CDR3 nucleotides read TGTGCCAGCAGCGTCACTAGCGGCTACGAGCAGTACTTC.

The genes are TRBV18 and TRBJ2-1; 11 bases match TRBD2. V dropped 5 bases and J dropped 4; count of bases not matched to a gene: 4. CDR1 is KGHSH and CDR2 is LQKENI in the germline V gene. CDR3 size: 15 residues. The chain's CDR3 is CASSNSGGDYNEQFF. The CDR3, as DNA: TGTGCCAGCTCAAATAGCGGGGGGGATTACAATGAGCAGTTCTTC.